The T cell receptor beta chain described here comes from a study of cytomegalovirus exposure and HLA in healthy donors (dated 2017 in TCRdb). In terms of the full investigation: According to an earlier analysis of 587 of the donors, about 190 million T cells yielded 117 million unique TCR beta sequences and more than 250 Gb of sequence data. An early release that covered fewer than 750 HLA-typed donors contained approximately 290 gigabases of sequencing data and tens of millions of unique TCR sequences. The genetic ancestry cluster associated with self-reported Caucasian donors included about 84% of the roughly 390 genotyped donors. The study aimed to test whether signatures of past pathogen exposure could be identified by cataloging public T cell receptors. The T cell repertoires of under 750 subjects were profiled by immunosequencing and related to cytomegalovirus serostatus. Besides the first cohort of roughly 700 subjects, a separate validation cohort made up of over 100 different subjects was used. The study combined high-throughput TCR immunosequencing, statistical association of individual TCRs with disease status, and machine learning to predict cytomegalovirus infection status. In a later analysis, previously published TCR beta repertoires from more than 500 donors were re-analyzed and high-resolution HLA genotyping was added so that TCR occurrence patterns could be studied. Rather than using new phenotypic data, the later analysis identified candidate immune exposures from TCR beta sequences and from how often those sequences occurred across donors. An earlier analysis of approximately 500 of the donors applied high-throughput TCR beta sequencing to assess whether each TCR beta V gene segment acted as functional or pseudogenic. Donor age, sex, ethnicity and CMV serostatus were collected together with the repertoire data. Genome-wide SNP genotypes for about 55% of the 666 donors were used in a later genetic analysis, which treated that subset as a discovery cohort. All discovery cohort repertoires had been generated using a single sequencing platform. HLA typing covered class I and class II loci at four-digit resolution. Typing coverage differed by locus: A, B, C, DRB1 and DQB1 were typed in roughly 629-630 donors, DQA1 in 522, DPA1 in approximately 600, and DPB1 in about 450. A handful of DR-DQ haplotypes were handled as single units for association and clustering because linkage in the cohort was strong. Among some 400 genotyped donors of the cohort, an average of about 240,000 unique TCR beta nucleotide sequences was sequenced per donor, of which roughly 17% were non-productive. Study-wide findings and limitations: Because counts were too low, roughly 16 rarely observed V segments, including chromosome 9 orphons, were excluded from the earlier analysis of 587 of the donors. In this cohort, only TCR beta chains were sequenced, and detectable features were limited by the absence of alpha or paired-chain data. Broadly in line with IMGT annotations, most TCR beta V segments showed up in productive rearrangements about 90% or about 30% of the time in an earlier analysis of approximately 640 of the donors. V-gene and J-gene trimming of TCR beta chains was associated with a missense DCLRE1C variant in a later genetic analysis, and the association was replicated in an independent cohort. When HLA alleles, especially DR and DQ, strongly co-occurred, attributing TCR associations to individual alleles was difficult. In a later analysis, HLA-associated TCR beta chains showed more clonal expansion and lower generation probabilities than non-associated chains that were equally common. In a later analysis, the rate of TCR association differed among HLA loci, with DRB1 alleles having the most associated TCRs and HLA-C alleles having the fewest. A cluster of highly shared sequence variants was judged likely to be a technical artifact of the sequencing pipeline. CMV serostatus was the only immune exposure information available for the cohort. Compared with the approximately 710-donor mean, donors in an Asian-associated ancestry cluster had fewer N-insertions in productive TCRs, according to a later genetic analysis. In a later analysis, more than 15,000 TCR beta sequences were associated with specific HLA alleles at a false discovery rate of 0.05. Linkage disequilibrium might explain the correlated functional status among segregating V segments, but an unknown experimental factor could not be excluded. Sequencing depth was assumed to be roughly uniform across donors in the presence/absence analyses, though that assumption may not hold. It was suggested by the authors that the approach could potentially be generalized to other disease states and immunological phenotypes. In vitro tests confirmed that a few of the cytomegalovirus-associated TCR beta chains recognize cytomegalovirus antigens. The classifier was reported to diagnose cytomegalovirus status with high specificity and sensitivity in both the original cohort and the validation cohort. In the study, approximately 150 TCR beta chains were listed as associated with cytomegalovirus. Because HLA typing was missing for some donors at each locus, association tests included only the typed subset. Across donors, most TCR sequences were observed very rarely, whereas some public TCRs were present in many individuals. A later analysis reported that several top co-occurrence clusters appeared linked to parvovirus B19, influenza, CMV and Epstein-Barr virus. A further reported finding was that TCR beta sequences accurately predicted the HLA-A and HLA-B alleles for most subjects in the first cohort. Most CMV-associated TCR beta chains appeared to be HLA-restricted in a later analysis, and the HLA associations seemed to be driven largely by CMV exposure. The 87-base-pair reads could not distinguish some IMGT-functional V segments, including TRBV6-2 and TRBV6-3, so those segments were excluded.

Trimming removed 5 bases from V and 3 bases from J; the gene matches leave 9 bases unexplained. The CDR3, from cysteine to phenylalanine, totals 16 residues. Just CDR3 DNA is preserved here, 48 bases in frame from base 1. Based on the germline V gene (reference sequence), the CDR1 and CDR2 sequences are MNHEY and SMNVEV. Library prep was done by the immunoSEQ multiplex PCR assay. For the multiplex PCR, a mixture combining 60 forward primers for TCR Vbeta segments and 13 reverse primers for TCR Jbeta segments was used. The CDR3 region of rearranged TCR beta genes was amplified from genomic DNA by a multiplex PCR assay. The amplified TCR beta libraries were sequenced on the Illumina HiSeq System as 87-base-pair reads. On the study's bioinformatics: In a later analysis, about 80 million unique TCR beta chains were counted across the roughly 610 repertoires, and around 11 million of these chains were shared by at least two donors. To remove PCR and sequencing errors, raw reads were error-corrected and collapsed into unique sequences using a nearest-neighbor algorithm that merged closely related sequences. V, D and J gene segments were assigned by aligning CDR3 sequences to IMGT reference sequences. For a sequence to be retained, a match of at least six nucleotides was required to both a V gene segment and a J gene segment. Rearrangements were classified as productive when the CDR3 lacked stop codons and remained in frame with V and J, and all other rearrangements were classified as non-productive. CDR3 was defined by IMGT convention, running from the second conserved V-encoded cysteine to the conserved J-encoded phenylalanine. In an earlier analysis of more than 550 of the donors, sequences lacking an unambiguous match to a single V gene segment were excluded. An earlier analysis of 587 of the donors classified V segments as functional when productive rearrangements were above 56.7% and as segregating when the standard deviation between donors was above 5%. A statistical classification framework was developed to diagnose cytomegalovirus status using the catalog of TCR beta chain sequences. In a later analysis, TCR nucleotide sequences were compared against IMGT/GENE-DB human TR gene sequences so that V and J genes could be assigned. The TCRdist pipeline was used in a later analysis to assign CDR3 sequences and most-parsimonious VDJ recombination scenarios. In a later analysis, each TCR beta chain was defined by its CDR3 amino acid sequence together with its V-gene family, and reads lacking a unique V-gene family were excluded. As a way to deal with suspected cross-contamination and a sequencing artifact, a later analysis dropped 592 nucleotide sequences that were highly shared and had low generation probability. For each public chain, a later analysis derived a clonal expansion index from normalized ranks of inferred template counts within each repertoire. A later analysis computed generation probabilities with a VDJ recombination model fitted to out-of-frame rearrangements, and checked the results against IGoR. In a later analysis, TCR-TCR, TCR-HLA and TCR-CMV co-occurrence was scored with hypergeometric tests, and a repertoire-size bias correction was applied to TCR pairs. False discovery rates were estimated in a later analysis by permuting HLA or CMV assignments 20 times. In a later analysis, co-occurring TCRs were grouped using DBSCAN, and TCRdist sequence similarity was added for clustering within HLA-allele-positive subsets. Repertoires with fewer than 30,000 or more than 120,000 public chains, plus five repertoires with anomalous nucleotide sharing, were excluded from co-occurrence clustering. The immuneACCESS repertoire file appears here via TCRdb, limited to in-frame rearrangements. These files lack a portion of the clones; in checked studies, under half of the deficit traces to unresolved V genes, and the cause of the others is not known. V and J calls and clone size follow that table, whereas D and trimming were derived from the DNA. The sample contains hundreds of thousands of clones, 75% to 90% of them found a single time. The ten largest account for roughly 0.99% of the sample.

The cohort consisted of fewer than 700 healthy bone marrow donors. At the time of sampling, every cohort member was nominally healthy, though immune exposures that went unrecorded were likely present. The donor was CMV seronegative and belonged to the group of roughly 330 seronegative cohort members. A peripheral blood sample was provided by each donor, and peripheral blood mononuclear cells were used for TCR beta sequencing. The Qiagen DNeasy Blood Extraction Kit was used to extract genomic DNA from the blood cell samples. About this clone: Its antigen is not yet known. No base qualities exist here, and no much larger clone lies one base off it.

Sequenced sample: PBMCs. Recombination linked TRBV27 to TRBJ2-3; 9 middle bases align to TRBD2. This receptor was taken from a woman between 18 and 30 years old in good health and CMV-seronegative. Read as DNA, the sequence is TGTGCCAGCAGTCCCGGGACTAGCAAGAGTACAGATACGCAGTATTTT. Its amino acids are CASSPGTSKSTDTQYF.